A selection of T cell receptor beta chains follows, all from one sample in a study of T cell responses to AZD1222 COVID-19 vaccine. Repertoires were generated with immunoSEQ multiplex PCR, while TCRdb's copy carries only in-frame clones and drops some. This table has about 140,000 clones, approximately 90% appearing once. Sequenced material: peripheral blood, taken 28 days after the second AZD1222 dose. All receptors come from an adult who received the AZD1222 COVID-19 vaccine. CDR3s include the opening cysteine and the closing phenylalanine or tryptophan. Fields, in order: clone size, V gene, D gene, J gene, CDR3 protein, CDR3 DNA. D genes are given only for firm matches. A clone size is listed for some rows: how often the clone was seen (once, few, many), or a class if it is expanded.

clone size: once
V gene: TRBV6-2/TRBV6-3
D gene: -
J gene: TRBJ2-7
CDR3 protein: CASSYRTDRPGQYF
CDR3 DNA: TGTGCCAGCAGTTACAGGACAGACCGGCCCGGGCAGTACTTC

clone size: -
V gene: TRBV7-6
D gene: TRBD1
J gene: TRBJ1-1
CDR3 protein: CASSNLRGPGTEAFF
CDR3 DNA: TGTGCCAGCAGCAACCTCAGGGGGCCGGGCACTGAAGCTTTCTTT

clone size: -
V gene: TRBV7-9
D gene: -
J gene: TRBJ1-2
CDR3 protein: CASLLTVGDATIYGYTF
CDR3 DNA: TGTGCCAGCCTTCTAACCGTAGGGGACGCAACTATCTATGGCTACACCTTC

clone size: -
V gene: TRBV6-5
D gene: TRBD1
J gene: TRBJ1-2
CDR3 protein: CASSRDSLINYGYTF
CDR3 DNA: TGTGCCAGCAGTAGGGACAGCTTAATTAACTATGGCTACACCTTC

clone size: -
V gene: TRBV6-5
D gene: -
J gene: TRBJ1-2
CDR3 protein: CASSYSGDISGYTF
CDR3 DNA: TGTGCCAGCAGTTACTCGGGGGACATCTCTGGCTACACCTTC

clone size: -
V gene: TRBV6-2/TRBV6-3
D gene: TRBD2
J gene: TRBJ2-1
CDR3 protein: CASSRGLAGFNNEQFF
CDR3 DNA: TGTGCCAGCAGTAGGGGACTAGCGGGCTTTAACAATGAGCAGTTCTTC

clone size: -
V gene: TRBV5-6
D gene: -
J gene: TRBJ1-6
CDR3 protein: CASSRWEDFGLLHF
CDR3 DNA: TGTGCCAGCAGTCGGTGGGAGGACTTTGGCCTCCTCCACTTT

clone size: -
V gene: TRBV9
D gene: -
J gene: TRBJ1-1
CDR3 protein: CASSVAGSNTEAFF
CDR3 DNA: TGTGCCAGCAGCGTAGCAGGTTCGAACACTGAAGCTTTCTTT

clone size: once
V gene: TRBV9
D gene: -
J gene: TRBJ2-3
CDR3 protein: CASSVADYTDTQYF
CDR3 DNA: TGTGCCAGCAGCGTAGCGGACTACACAGATACGCAGTATTTT

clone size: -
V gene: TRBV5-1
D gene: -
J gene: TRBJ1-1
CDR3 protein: CASSWGLSTEAFF
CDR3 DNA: TGCGCCAGCAGCTGGGGACTGAGCACTGAAGCTTTCTTT

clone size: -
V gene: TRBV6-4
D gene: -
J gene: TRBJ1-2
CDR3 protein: CASSDSNWGSGGYTF
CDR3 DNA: TGTGCCAGCAGTGACTCGAATTGGGGGTCGGGTGGCTACACCTTC

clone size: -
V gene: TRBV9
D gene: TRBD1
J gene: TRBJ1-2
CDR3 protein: CASSPSDRGLGYGYTF
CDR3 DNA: TGTGCCAGCAGCCCGTCGGACAGGGGCCTAGGCTATGGCTACACCTTC

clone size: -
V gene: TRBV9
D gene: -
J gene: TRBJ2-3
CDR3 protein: CASSSQRPTDTQYF
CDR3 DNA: TGTGCCAGCAGCTCTCAGCGGCCCACAGATACGCAGTATTTT

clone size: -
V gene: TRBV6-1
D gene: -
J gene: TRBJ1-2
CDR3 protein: CASSEGGHTNYGYTF
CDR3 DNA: TGTGCCAGCAGTGAGGGGGGGCATACTAACTATGGCTACACCTTC

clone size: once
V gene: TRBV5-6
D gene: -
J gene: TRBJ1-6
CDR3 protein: CASSWEVRSSSYNSPLHF
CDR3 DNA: TGTGCCAGCAGCTGGGAGGTGAGGTCGAGCTCCTATAATTCACCCCTCCACTTT

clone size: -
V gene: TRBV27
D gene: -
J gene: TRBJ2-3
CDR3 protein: CASSLSTSTDTQYF
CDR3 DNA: TGTGCCAGCAGTTTATCGACTAGCACAGATACGCAGTATTTT

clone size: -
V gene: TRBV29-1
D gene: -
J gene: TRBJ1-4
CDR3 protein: CSVQRTNEKLFF
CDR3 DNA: TGCAGCGTTCAGAGGACTAATGAAAAACTGTTTTTT

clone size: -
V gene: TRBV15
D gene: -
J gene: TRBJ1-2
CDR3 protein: CATSREGLSWGARYGYTF
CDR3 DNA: TGTGCCACCAGCAGGGAGGGGTTGAGTTGGGGGGCTCGCTATGGCTACACCTTC

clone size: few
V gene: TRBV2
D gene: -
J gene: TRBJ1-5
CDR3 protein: CASSQDSRNQPQHF
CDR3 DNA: TGTGCCAGCAGCCAGGACAGCCGAAATCAGCCCCAGCATTTT

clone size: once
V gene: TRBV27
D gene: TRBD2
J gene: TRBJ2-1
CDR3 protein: CASSLIDGLAENNEQFF
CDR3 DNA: TGTGCCAGCAGTTTAATCGATGGACTAGCGGAAAACAATGAGCAGTTCTTC

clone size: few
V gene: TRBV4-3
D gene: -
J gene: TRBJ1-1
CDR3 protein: CASSQQAIMNTEAFF
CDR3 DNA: TGCGCCAGCAGCCAACAGGCTATCATGAACACTGAAGCTTTCTTT

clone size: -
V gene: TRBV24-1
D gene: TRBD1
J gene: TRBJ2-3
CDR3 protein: CATSDHRGADTQYF
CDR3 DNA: TGTGCCACCAGTGATCACAGGGGTGCAGATACGCAGTATTTT

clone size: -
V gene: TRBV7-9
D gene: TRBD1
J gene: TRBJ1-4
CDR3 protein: CASSLGRAPDRVEEKLFF
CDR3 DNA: TGTGCCAGCAGCCTAGGTAGAGCCCCGGACAGGGTTGAGGAAAAACTGTTTTTT

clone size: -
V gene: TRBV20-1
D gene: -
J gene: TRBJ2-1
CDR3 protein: CSGPIYNEQFF
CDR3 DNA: TGCAGTGGCCCAATCTACAATGAGCAGTTCTTC

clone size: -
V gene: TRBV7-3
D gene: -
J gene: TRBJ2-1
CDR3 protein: CASSLRGGWQSNEQFF
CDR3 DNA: TGTGCCAGCAGCCTCCGTGGGGGTTGGCAATCCAATGAGCAGTTCTTC

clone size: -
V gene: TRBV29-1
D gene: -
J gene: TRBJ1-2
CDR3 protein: CSVDTGWGLGDYGYTF
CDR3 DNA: TGCAGCGTTGACACAGGTTGGGGCTTGGGCGACTATGGCTACACCTTC

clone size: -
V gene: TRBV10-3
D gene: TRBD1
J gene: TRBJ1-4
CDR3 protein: CAIRPGQGAEGEKLFF
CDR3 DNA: TGTGCCATCAGACCGGGACAGGGGGCCGAGGGTGAAAAACTGTTTTTT

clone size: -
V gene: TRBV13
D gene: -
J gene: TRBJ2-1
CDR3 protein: CASRPAVVPNEQFF
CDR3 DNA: TGTGCCAGCAGACCGGCGGTAGTACCCAATGAGCAGTTCTTC

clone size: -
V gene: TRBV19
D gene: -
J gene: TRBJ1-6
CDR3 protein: CASSQIQSNSPLHF
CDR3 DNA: TGTGCCAGTAGTCAGATTCAGAGCAATTCACCCCTCCACTTT

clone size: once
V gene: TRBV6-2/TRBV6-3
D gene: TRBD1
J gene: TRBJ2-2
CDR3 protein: CASSYSISRDRVRAGELFF
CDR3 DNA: TGTGCCAGCAGTTACTCAATCTCCCGGGACAGGGTTAGAGCCGGGGAGCTGTTTTTT

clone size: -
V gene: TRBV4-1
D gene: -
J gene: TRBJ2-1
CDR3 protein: CASSQVAVTYNEQFF
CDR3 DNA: TGCGCCAGCAGCCAAGTCGCGGTAACCTACAATGAGCAGTTCTTC

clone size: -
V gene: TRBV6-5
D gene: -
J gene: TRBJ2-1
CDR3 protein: CASNKRTAYNEQFF
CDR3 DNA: TGTGCCAGCAACAAGCGTACGGCCTACAATGAGCAGTTCTTC

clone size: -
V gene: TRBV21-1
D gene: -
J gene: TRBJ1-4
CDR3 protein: CASSKLPHPDGEKLFF
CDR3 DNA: TGTGCCAGCAGCAAACTCCCTCACCCCGATGGGGAAAAACTGTTTTTT

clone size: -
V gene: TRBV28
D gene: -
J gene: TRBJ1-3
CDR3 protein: CASSIRDRFGNTIYF
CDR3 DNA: TGTGCCAGCAGTATCAGGGATCGTTTTGGAAACACCATATATTTT

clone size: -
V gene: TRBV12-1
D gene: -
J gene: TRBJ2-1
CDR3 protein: CASSPSRNEQFF
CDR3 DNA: TGTGCCAGCAGCCCGTCTAGGAATGAGCAGTTCTTC

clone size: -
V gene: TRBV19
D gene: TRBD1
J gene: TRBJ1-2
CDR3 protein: CASSIEDRVDGYTF
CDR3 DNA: TGTGCCAGTAGTATAGAAGACAGGGTGGATGGCTACACCTTC

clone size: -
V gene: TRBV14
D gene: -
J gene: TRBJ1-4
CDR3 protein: CASSQDFTGFEKLFF
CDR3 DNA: TGTGCCAGCAGCCAAGATTTTACAGGGTTTGAAAAACTGTTTTTT

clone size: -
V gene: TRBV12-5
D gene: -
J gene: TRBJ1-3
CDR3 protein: CALTTELGNTIYF
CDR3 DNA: TGTGCCCTCACTACCGAACTCGGAAACACCATATATTTT

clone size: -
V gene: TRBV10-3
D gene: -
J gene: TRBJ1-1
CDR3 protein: CAISEASLNTEAFF
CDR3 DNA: TGTGCCATCAGTGAGGCTAGTCTGAACACTGAAGCTTTCTTT

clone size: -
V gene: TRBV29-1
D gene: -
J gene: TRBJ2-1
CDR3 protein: CSVDKHGSSSYNEQFF
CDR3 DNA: TGCAGCGTTGATAAACACGGGAGTTCATCCTACAATGAGCAGTTCTTC